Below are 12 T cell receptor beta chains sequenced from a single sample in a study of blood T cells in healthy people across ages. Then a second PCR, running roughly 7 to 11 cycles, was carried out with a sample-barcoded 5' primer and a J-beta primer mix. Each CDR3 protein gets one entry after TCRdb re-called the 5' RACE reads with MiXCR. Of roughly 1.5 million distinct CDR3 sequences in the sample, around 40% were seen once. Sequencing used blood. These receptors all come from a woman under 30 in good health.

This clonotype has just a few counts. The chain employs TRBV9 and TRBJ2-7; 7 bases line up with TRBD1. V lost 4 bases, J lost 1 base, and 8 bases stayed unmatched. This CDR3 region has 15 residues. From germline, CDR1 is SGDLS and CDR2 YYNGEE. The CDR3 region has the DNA TGTGCCAGCAGCAAAGGGGGCGACCCTTCCTACGAGCAGTACTTC. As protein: CASSKGGDPSYEQYF.

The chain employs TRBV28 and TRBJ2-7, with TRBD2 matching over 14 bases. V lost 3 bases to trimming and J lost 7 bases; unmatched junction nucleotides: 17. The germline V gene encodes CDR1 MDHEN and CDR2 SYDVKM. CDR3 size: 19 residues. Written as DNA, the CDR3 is TGTGCCAGCAGTTTTCCGACTAGCGGGAGGGTGGGGTCGTACAATGAGCAGTACTTC. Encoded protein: CASSFPTSGRVGSYNEQYF.

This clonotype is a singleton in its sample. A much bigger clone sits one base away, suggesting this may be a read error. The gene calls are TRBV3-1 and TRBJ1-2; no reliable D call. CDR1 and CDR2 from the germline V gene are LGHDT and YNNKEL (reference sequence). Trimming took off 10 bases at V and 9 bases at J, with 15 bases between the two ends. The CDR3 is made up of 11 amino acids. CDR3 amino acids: CATSAWDSYTF. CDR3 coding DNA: TGTGCCACCTCAGCCTGGGATAGCTACACCTTC.

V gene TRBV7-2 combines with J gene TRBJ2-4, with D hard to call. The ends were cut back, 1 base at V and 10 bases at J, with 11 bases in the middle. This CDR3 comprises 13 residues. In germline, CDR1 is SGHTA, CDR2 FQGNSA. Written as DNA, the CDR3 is TGTGCCAGCAGCTTAGAGGCGGACGGTATTCAGTACTTC. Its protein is CASSLEADGIQYF.

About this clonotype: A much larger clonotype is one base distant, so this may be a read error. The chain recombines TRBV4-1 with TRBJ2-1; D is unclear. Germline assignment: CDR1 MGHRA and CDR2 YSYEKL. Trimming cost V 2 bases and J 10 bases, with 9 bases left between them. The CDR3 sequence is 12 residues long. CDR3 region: CASSQSAMEQFF. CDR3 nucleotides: TGCGCCAGCAGCCAATCGGCGATGGAGCAGTTCTTC.

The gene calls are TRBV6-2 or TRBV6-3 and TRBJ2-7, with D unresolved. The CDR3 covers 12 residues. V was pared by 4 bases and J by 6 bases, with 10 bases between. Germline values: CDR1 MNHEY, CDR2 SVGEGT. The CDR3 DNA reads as TGTGCCAGCAGTTCCCTCTTCGCCGAGCAGTACTTC. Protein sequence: CASSSLFAEQYF.

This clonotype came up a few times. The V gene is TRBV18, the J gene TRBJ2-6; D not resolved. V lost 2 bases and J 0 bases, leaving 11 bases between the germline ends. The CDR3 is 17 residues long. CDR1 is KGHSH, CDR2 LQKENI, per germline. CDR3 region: CASSPYAESSGANVLTF. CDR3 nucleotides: TGTGCCAGCTCACCATACGCAGAAAGCTCTGGGGCCAACGTCCTGACTTTC.

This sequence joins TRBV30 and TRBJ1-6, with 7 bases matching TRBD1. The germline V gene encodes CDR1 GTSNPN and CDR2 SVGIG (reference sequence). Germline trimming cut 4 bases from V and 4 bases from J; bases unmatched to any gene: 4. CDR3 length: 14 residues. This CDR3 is CAWTGGAYNSPLHF. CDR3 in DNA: TGTGCCTGGACAGGGGGGGCTTATAATTCACCCCTCCACTTT.

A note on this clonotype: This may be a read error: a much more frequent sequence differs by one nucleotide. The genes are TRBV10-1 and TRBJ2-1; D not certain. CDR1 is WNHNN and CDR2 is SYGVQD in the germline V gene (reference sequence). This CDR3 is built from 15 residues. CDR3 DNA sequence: TGCGCCAGCAGTGAGACCAGGAGCTCCTACAAGGAGCAGTTCTTC. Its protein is CASSETRSSYKEQFF.

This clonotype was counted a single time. DNA for the CDR3: TGCGCCAGCAGCTTGCTGGCATCAATATACAATGAGCAGTACTTC. Translating it yields CASSLLASIYNEQYF. This chain joins TRBV5-1 and TRBJ2-1; no firm D call. The end of the DNA fits TRBJ2-7 better, so the J call may be wrong. Germline V gives CDR1 SGHRS, CDR2 YFSETQ. This CDR3 is 15 amino acids long.

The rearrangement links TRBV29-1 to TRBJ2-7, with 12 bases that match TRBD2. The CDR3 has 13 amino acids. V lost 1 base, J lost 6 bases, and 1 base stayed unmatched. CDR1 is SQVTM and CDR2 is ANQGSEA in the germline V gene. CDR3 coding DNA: TGCAGCGTTGAAGGACTAGCGGGAGTCGAGCAGTACTTC. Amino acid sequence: CSVEGLAGVEQYF.

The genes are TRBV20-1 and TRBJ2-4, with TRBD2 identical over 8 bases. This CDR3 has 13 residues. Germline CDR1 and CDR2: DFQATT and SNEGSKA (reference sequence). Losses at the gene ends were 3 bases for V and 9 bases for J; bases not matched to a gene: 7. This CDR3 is CSASLPGGAIQYF. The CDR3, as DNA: TGCAGTGCTAGCCTTCCGGGGGGGGCCATTCAGTACTTC.